This T cell receptor (beta chain) was documented in a study of human T cells and chemical hapten exposure. Germline CDR1 MDHEN, CDR2 SYDVKM. This CDR3 has 16 amino acids. This sample's time point: pre-sensitization, week 0. Treatment defined: therapeutic diphenylcyclopropenone sensitization with weekly scalp DPC. Patch tests were applied only after blood draws. In regard to this clonotype: Mismatch with germline at one junction end may stem from a read error.

The library tagged individual cDNA molecules with unique molecular identifiers. MiXCR, applied by TCRdb to the RACE reads, yields one record per CDR3 protein. The profile covers about 260,000 distinct CDR3 sequences, with about 9% appearing a single time and over 2% taken by the ten largest. The sequencing used whole blood, collected in connection with sensitization to the hapten diphenylcyclopropenone (DPC). The rearrangement uses TRBV28 and TRBJ2-1, with 10 bases lining up with TRBD2. The TCR comes from a woman between 35 and 50 years old with alopecia areata. Some clones in this sample may be carry-over from other donors' samples. The CDR3 DNA is TGTGTCAGCAGTCCACAGGGACTAGCGCTGTTCAATGAGCAGTTCTTC. Its translation is CVSSPQGLALFNEQFF.